The clone carrying this T cell receptor beta chain was seen many times. No antigen is known for it. The study defined stable Graves' hyperthyroidism as no ophthalmopathy progression within 18 months. Hyperthyroidism, newly diagnosed and lasting under 2 months, affected patients aged 18 to 65. Source material for PBMCs was around 10 ml fresh peripheral blood. The source of the sample is a study of T cells in Graves' hyperthyroidism and ophthalmopathy. Trimming cost V 3 bases and J 2 bases, with 8 bases left between them. This CDR3 is built from 13 residues. CDR1 is MNHEY and CDR2 is SVGAGI in the germline V gene. RNA transcripts yielded amplified TCR beta CDR3 regions. HTBI primers were the set used in a first-round RT-PCR of the TCR CDR3. TCRdb fed the multiplex PCR reads into MiXCR, producing one record per CDR3 protein. The sample yields 650,000 to 700,000 distinct CDR3 sequences, 15% to 20% seen once.

Study findings and constraints: Most clonotypes expanded in thyroid above 0.001 were likewise present in blood.

Sequences were obtained from blood. This chain uses TRBV6-5 with TRBJ2-7; D not certain. This TCR was sampled from a man aged 50-60 years with Graves' hyperthyroidism. CDR3 sequence: CASSYGLTYEQYF. CDR3 bases: TGTGCCAGCAGTTATGGGCTCACCTACGAGCAGTACTTC.